The following is a TCR beta chain sequence with its context. The repertoire was sequenced with immunoSEQ multiplex PCR; TCRdb's copy has only in-frame clones and lacks some. Seen here are under 250,000 clones, 90% observed once, and the top ten hold 2% to 3%. This sample was taken from a study of blood T cell repertoires in COVID-19. Study in general: Collection of acute and convalescent COVID-19 samples took place in the United States, Italy and Spain.

Germline CDR1 MNHEY, CDR2 SVGAGI. With 7 bases clipped from V and 1 base from J, the junction kept 5 bases outside the gene matches. This CDR3 is 15 amino acids long. Sequencing was performed on peripheral blood. The chain recombines TRBV6-5 with TRBJ1-1, with TRBD1 matching over 11 bases. This sequence originates from a man aged 30 to 39 with COVID-19, enrolled during active disease. CDR3 nucleotide sequence: TGTGCCAGCATTTGGACAGGGGGCGGGAACACTGAAGCTTTCTTT. Translation gives CASIWTGGGNTEAFF.